This T cell receptor beta chain emerged from a study of blood T cell repertoires in COVID-19. About the research overall: Samples came from the United States, Italy and Spain, spanning acute and convalescent COVID-19. T cells, B-cell-depleted T cells, or PBMCs supplied cDNA or gDNA.

The CDR3 length is 15 residues. Germline lookup yields CDR1 KGHSH and CDR2 LQKENI. Trimming removed 0 bases at V and 7 bases at J, with 15 bases between. As originally analysed: Reference gene primers were amplified, and this amplification served to estimate nucleated cell counts. The protocol was immunoSEQ multiplex PCR, while the TCRdb copy is restricted to in-frame clones and leaves out a portion. For V, J and clone size, that table is used; D and trimming come from the DNA. The sample holds fewer than 200,000 clones, over 80% seen once. This clonotype originated in a woman older than 75 with active or convalescent COVID-19. V usage is TRBV18 and J usage is TRBJ1-2, with a weak D call TRBD1 (5 bases). Sequencing input: peripheral blood. The CDR3 DNA reads as TGTGCCAGCTCACCACCAAACAGGAGGGTTTCTGGCTACACCTTC. Protein sequence: CASSPPNRRVSGYTF.